Listed here is a single T cell receptor beta chain. Its antigen is not identified. The data originate from a study of T cell repertoires in cytomegalovirus infection. TCRdb fed the reads into MiXCR, producing one record per CDR3 protein. The sample records 50,000 or so distinct CDR3 sequences, 20% to 25% being singletons. Germline V lookup: CDR1 DFQATT, CDR2 SNEGSKA (reference sequence). The CDR3 length is 14 residues. The V end lost 3 bases, the J end lost 3 bases, and 12 bases lay between the germline ends. Sequenced sample: PBMCs, sequenced either directly or after in vitro stimulation (not recorded which). The clonotype originates from a human donor in good health (CMV status not recorded). Some clones in this sample may be carry-over from other donors' samples. The chain is built from TRBV20-1 and TRBJ1-5; D is undetermined. The CDR3 is CSARAAGFNQPQHF. The CDR3 nucleotides are TGCAGTGCTAGGGCAGCGGGGTTCAATCAGCCCCAGCATTTT.